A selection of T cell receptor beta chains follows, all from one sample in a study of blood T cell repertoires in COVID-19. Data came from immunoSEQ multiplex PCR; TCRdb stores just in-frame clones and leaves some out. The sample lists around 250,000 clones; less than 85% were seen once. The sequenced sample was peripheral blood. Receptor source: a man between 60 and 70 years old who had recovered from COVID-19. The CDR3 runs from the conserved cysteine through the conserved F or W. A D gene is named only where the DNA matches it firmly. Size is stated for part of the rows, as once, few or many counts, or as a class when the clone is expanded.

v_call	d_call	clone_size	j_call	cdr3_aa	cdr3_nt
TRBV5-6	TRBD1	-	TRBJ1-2	CASSPRDRGYGYTF	TGTGCCAGCAGCCCCCGGGACAGGGGTTATGGCTACACCTTC
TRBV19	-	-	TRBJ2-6	CASRSGGTGANVLTF	TGTGCCAGTAGGTCAGGGGGGACTGGGGCCAACGTCCTGACTTTC
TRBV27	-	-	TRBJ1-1	CASSLSKAGIRLLTEAFF	TGTGCCAGCAGTTTATCGAAGGCAGGGATTCGGCTGCTCACTGAAGCTTTCTTT
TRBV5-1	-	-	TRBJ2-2	CASSVAATTSNTGELFF	TGCGCCAGCAGCGTTGCGGCGACTACTTCAAACACCGGGGAGCTGTTTTTT
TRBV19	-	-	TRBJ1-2	CASSTEANYGYTF	TGTGCCAGTAGTACGGAGGCTAACTATGGCTACACCTTC
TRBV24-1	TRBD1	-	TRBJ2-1	CATSEAPGQGANEQFF	TGTGCCACCAGTGAAGCTCCGGGACAGGGGGCCAATGAGCAGTTCTTC
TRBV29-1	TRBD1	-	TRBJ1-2	CSVDFPDRVGYTF	TGCAGCGTTGATTTCCCGGACAGGGTTGGCTACACCTTC
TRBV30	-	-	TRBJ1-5	CAWSPESNQPQHF	TGTGCCTGGAGCCCGGAGAGCAATCAGCCCCAGCATTTT
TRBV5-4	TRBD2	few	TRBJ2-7	CASSSRGVSYEQYF	TGTGCCAGCAGCTCGCGGGGGGTATCCTACGAGCAGTACTTC
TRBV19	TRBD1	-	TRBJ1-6	CASRDRAANSPLHF	TGTGCCAGCCGGGACAGGGCGGCTAATTCACCCCTCCACTTT
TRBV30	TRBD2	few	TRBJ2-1	CAWSKGLAGANEQFF	TGTGCCTGGAGCAAAGGACTAGCGGGAGCCAATGAGCAGTTCTTC
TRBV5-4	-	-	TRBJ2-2	CASSPQGTGELFF	TGTGCCAGCAGCCCACAGGGAACCGGGGAGCTGTTTTTT
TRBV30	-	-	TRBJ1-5	CAWATSGYSNQPQHF	TGTGCCTGGGCTACGTCGGGTTATAGCAATCAGCCCCAGCATTTT
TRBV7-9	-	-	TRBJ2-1	CASSNRASYNEQFF	TGTGCCAGCAGCAACAGGGCGTCGTACAATGAGCAGTTCTTC
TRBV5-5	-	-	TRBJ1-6	CASSLAQGNLHF	TGTGCCAGCAGCTTGGCTCAGGGGAACCTCCACTTT
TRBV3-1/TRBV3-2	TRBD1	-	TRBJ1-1	CASSQPGQGPTEAFF	TGTGCCAGCAGCCAACCGGGACAGGGGCCCACTGAAGCTTTCTTT
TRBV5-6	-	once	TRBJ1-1	CASSWGRGSEAFF	TGTGCCAGCAGCTGGGGACGGGGGTCTGAAGCTTTCTTT
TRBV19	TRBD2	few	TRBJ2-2	CASGLAGITGELFF	TGTGCCAGTGGGCTAGCGGGAATCACCGGGGAGCTGTTTTTT
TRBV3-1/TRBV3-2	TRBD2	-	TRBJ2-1	CASSQDPPLAGFGNEQFF	TGTGCCAGCAGCCAAGATCCCCCCCTAGCGGGGTTCGGAAATGAGCAGTTCTTC
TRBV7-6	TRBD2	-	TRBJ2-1	CASSPSGGVPYNEQFF	TGTGCCAGCAGCCCCTCGGGGGGAGTCCCCTACAATGAGCAGTTCTTC
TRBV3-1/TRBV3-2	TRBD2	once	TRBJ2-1	CASSGVLTSVGSYNEQFF	TGTGCCAGCAGCGGCGTTCTTACTAGCGTGGGATCCTACAATGAGCAGTTCTTC
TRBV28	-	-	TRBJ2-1	CASSFRGNEQFF	TGTGCCAGCAGTTTCAGGGGCAATGAGCAGTTCTTC
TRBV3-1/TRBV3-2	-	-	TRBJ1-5	CASRRQRWGENQPQHF	TGTGCCAGCAGACGACAGAGATGGGGGGAGAATCAGCCCCAGCATTTT
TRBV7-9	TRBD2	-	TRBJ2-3	CASSFGRIGADTQYF	TGTGCCAGCAGCTTCGGGAGGATTGGCGCAGATACGCAGTATTTT
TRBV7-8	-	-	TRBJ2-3	CASSLAGGRPDTQYF	TGTGCCAGCAGCTTAGCGGGCGGGCGCCCAGATACGCAGTATTTT
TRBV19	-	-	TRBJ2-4	CASSYYLAKNIQYF	TGTGCCAGTAGCTACTATCTAGCCAAAAACATTCAGTACTTC